The T cell receptor (beta chain) under discussion was sequenced for a study of blood T cell repertoires in COVID-19. Across the whole study: Acute and convalescent COVID-19 specimens originated in the United States, Italy and Spain. Nucleic acid was either cDNA or gDNA, and it came from T cells, B-cell-depleted T cells, or PBMCs.

As processed by the authors: Reference gene primer amplification in the assay estimated nucleated cell counts. The protocol was immunoSEQ multiplex PCR, while the TCRdb copy is restricted to in-frame clones and leaves out a portion. V and J calls plus clone size are reproduced from that table; the DNA served to infer D and trimming. Of 45,000 to 50,000 clones in the sample, approximately 89% are singletons; the top ten hold approximately 8.4%. Germline values: CDR1 MGHDK, CDR2 SYGVNS. Trimming cost V 5 bases and J 2 bases, with 12 bases left between them. The CDR3 has 14 residues. The receptor was derived from a man in his fifties or sixties with acute or convalescent COVID-19. The sequencing sample was made of peripheral blood. The V gene is TRBV25-1, the J gene TRBJ1-1, with a weak D call TRBD1 (6 bases). In nucleotides, the CDR3 is TGTGCCAGCAGTTCCGACAGGAAAAACACTGAAGCTTTCTTT. It is translated as CASSSDRKNTEAFF.